The 20 T cell receptor beta chains below all came from one sample that was sequenced in a study of cytomegalovirus exposure and HLA in healthy donors. Use of 60 Vbeta and 13 Jbeta primers characterized the PCR. TCRdb's table, derived via immunoSEQ multiplex PCR, lists solely in-frame clones and lacks some. The table has 140,000 or so clones, roughly 65% seen once; the top ten hold 1.5% to 2%. Material for sequencing was PBMCs. Receptor source: a woman aged 25 to 39 in good health and CMV-seronegative.

The V and J genes are TRBV7-2 and TRBJ2-3; 11 nucleotides align to TRBD2. In germline, CDR1 is SGHTA, CDR2 FQGNSA. The ends lost 7 bases at V and 5 bases at J; junction bases unmatched: 8. The CDR3 is 15 amino acids. CDR3 residues: CASTVSGRGGDTQYF. CDR3 bases: TGTGCCAGCACCGTTAGCGGGAGGGGTGGAGATACGCAGTATTTT. Together with reference TRBV7-2 and TRBJ2-3, the CDR3 gives the full variable domain: GAGVSQSPSNKVTEKGKDVELRCDPISGHTALYWYRQSLGQGLEFLIYFQGNSAPDKSGLPSDRFSAERTGGSVSTLTIQRTQQEDSAVYLCASTVSGRGGDTQYFGPGTRLTVL.

In its sample, this clone was seen a few times. V and J are TRBV14 and TRBJ1-2; TRBD1 is a possible D gene (5 bases). V lost 3 bases and J lost 8, with 13 bases in between. The CDR3 is made up of 13 amino acids. CDR1 is SGHDN, CDR2 FVKESK, per germline. The CDR3 protein is CASSHGGARGYTF. For the CDR3, the DNA is TGTGCCAGCAGCCATGGCGGGGCAAGGGGCTACACCTTC. The full variable domain, in which reference TRBV14 and TRBJ1-2 provide the parts outside the CDR3, is EAGVTQFPSHSVIEKGQTVTLRCDPISGHDNLYWYRRVMGKEIKFLLHFVKESKQDESGMPNNRFLAERTGGTYSTLKVQPAELEDSGVYFCASSHGGARGYTFGSGTRLTVV.

J is TRBJ1-5 and V is TRBV7-8; a weak D match, TRBD1 (6 bases). Trimming shortened V by 4 bases and J by 5 bases, and 18 bases separated the two germline ends. The CDR3 is 16 amino acids. The germline gives CDR1 SGHVS, CDR2 FQNEAQ. In DNA, the CDR3 is TGTGCCAGCAGCTCCTCCGTGGCCAGGGGCCATCAGCCCCAGCATTTT. Protein: CASSSSVARGHQPQHF. Variable domain in full (rest from reference TRBV7-8 and TRBJ1-5): GAGVSQSPRYKVAKRGQDVALRCDPISGHVSLFWYQQALGQGPEFLTYFQNEAQLDKSGLPSDRFFAERPEGSVSTLKIQRTQQEDSAVYLCASSSSVARGHQPQHFGDGTRLSIL.

The rearrangement links TRBV6-1 to TRBJ2-7; 8 bases agree with TRBD1. V lost 6 bases to trimming and J lost 2 bases; unmatched junction nucleotides: 3. The germline gives CDR1 MNHNS, CDR2 SASEGT. The CDR3 sequence is 13 residues long. The CDR3 coding sequence is TGTGCCAGCAGCTTCAGGGGGCCCTACGAGCAGTACGTC. As protein: CASSFRGPYEQYV.

This chain uses TRBV6-6 with TRBJ1-1; no reliable D call. This CDR3 region has 14 residues. Germline V CDR1 and CDR2: MNHNY, SVGAGI (reference sequence). With 7 bases removed from V and 2 bases from J, the gap between germline ends came to 14 bases. CDR3 loop: CASTLDTTNTEAFF. CDR3 nucleotides: TGTGCCAGCACCCTGGATACGACTAACACTGAAGCTTTCTTT.

This rearrangement joins TRBV21-1 to TRBJ2-7; the table's D call, TRBD2, was not checked against the DNA. TRBV21-1 represents a pseudogene. The CDR3 totals 15 residues. The CDR3: CASSITSGRAEEQYF. DNA for the CDR3: TGTGCCAGCAGCATTACTAGCGGGAGGGCCGAAGAGCAGTACTTC.

CDR3 DNA: TGCGCCAGCAGCTTAACACAGGACCACACTGAAGCTTTCTTT. Amino acid sequence: CASSLTQDHTEAFF. The V and J genes are TRBV5-1 and TRBJ1-1; a weak D match, TRBD1 (5 bases). This CDR3 region has 14 residues. The V and J ends lost 2 bases and 3 bases respectively, with 11 bases between them. CDR1 and CDR2 from the germline V gene are SGHRS and YFSETQ.

This rearrangement joins TRBV9 to TRBJ1-2; 11 bases match TRBD1. The CDR3 totals 14 residues. Losses at the gene ends were 2 bases for V and 3 bases for J; bases not matched to a gene: 0. Per germline, CDR1 SGDLS and CDR2 YYNGEE. In nucleotides, the CDR3 is TGTGCCAGCAGCGTGGGACAGGGGGACTATGGCTACACCTTC. Its translation is CASSVGQGDYGYTF.

The chain links TRBV11-2 to TRBJ1-5; possibly TRBD1 for D (5 bases). From germline, CDR1 is SGHAT and CDR2 FQNNGV. Trimming took 5 bases from V and 4 from J, leaving 18 bases between them. CDR3 length: 16 residues. CDR3 sequence (DNA): TGTGCCAGCAGCCCCGCGCGGGACGGGGGAAATCAGCCCCAGCATTTT. It yields the protein CASSPARDGGNQPQHF.

This sequence joins TRBV4-1 and TRBJ1-1; weak D call: TRBD1 (6 bases). CDR3 length: 15 amino acids. Germline V lookup: CDR1 MGHRA, CDR2 YSYEKL. The germline V and J ends were trimmed by 0 bases and 0 bases, with 8 bases remaining between them. The CDR3, as DNA: TGCGCCAGCAGCCAAGAAGACAGGTTGAACACTGAAGCTTTCTTT. It is translated as CASSQEDRLNTEAFF.

This clone came up a few times. The gene calls are TRBV7-9 and TRBJ1-5, with D possibly being TRBD1 (6 bases). CDR1 and CDR2 from the germline V gene are SEHNR and FQNEAQ (reference sequence). This CDR3 spans 16 amino acids. Deletions cut 5 bases from V and 6 bases from J, with 20 bases between. The CDR3 spells CASSEGVGVSTQPQHF. DNA of the CDR3: TGTGCCAGCAGCGAGGGGGTGGGGGTTAGTACTCAGCCCCAGCATTTT.

The rearrangement links TRBV19 to TRBJ2-5, with D maybe TRBD1 (5 bases). The CDR3 consists of 13 residues. V lost 2 bases and J 1 base, leaving 5 bases between the germline ends. CDR1 and CDR2 (germline): LNHDA, SQIVND (reference sequence). The CDR3 DNA follows: TGTGCCAGTAGTATACAGGGCCAAGAGACCCAGTACTTC. It yields the protein CASSIQGQETQYF.

V gene TRBV7-3 combines with J gene TRBJ2-3; D is uncertain. The ends were cut back, 5 bases at V and 3 bases at J, with 9 bases in the middle. Germline V lookup: CDR1 SGHTA, CDR2 FQGTGA. The CDR3 consists of 13 residues. The CDR3 DNA is TGTGCCAGCAGCGACACAGTAACAGATACGCAGTATTTT. This gives the protein CASSDTVTDTQYF. The full variable domain, in which reference TRBV7-3 and TRBJ2-3 provide the parts outside the CDR3, is GAGVSQTPSNKVTEKGKYVELRCDPISGHTALYWYRQSLGQGPEFLIYFQGTGAADDSGLPNDRFFAVRPEGSVSTLKIQRTERGDSAVYLCASSDTVTDTQYFGPGTRLTVL.

The chain combines TRBV5-8 with TRBJ1-2; TRBD1 aligns across 7 bases. The CDR3 is made up of 15 amino acids. CDR1 and CDR2 (germline): SGHTS, YDEGEE. The V and J ends lost 3 bases and 5 bases, in that order; junction bases with no gene match: 10. The CDR3 is CASSSGRTGVYGYTF. In DNA, the CDR3 is TGTGCCAGCAGCTCCGGGCGAACAGGGGTATATGGCTACACCTTC. Supplemented by reference TRBV5-8 and TRBJ1-2, the full variable domain reads EAGVTQSPTHLIKTRGQQATLRCSPISGHTSVYWYQQALGLGLQFLLWYDEGEERNRGNFPPRFSGRQFPNYSSELNVNALELEDSALYLCASSSGRTGVYGYTFGSGTRLTVV.

V is TRBV5-4 and J is TRBJ1-1; maybe TRBD1 (5 bases). Germline V gives CDR1 SGHNT, CDR2 YYREEE (reference sequence). Between the trimmed V and J ends, which lost 4 bases and 1 base, there was a span of 20 bases. This CDR3 comprises 17 residues. The CDR3: CASSLPFGEGSNTEAFF. CDR3 nucleotides: TGTGCCAGCAGCCTCCCCTTTGGGGAGGGGTCGAACACTGAAGCTTTCTTT.

The rearrangement links TRBV5-4 to TRBJ2-7, with D perhaps TRBD2 (5 bases). The CDR3 extends over 13 amino acids. The V end lost 0 bases, the J end lost 7 bases, and 11 bases lay between the germline ends. Germline V CDR1 and CDR2: SGHNT, YYREEE (reference sequence). The CDR3 sequence: CASSLAGRGEQYV. In nucleotides, the CDR3 is TGTGCCAGCAGCTTGGCAGGTCGGGGAGAGCAGTACGTC.

The V call is TRBV18, the J call TRBJ2-5; possible D gene TRBD1, 6 bases. The CDR3 contains 13 residues. Between the trimmed V and J ends, which lost 6 bases and 1 base, there was a span of 9 bases. Germline lookup yields CDR1 KGHSH and CDR2 LQKENI. CDR3 in amino acids: CASSEGVQETQYF. DNA of the CDR3: TGTGCCAGCTCCGAGGGGGTCCAAGAGACCCAGTACTTC.

The chain is built from TRBV27 and TRBJ1-6, with a possible D match to TRBD1 (6 bases). Germline assignment: CDR1 MNHEY and CDR2 SMNVEV (reference sequence). The CDR3 is 13 residues long. Trimming pared 7 bases from V and 10 bases from J, leaving 14 bases between. The CDR3 bases are TGTGCCAGCAAATCAGGGGTCCCATCACCCCTCCACTTT. Its translation: CASKSGVPSPLHF.

Written as DNA, the CDR3 is TGTGCCAGCAGTTTGAAGCACACCGGGGAGCTGTTTTTT. It codes for CASSLKHTGELFF. The V gene is TRBV28, the J gene TRBJ2-2; D gene unclear. The germline CDR1 and CDR2 sequences are MDHEN and SYDVKM. The CDR3 length is 13 residues. V was clipped by 3 bases and J by 3 bases, with 5 bases between them.

This clone appeared a single time. V is TRBV9 and J is TRBJ2-5, with 9 positions matching TRBD2. The CDR3 totals 15 residues. The V segment lost 0 bases and the J segment 5 bases; nucleotides outside the gene matches: 5. Germline V CDR1 and CDR2: SGDLS, YYNGEE. CDR3 sequence (DNA): TGTGCCAGCAGCGTAGGAGGGACTAGCAGGGAGACCCAGTACTTC. It encodes CASSVGGTSRETQYF. The full variable domain, completed using reference TRBV9 and TRBJ2-5, is DSGVTQTPKHLITATGQRVTLRCSPRSGDLSVYWYQQSLDQGLQFLIQYYNGEERAKGNILERFSAQQFPDLHSELNLSSLELGDSALYFCASSVGGTSRETQYFGPGTRLLVL.